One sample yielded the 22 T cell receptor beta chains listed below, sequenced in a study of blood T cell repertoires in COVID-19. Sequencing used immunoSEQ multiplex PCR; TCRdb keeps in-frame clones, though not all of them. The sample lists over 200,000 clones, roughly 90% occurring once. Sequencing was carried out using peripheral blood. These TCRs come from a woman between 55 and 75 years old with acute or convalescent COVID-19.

The chain's CDR3 is CASNPLAPNTGELFF. The CDR3, as DNA: TGTGCCAGCAATCCACTAGCCCCGAACACCGGGGAGCTGTTTTTT. V and J are TRBV5-4 and TRBJ2-2; D may be TRBD2 (6 bases). CDR1 is SGHNT and CDR2 is YYREEE in the germline V gene (reference sequence). The CDR3 totals 15 residues. V was shortened by 6 bases and J by 0 bases, with 12 bases between the two germline ends.

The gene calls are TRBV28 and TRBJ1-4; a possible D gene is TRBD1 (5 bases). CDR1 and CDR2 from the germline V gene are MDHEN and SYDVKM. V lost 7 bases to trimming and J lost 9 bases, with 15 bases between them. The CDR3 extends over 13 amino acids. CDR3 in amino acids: CASNGQGLQKLFF. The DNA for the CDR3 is TGTGCCAGCAACGGGCAGGGTCTGCAAAAACTGTTTTTT.

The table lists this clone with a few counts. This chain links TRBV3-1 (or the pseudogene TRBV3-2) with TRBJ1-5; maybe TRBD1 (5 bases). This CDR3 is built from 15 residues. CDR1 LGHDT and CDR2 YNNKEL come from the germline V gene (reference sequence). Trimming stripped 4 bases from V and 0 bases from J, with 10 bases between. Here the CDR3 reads CASSRGDGSNQPQHF. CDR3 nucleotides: TGTGCCAGCAGCCGCGGGGACGGTAGCAATCAGCCCCAGCATTTT.

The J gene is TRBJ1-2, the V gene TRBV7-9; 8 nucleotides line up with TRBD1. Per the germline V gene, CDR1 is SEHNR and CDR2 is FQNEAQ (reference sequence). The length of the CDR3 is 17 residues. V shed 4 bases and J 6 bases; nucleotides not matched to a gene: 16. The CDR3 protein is CASSSPRGQGAGHGYTF. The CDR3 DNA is TGTGCCAGCAGCTCTCCCAGGGGGCAGGGAGCGGGACATGGCTACACCTTC.

Written as DNA, the CDR3 is TGTGCCAGCAGCTTAGTGGGGACAGGGGTCTATGAGCAGTTCTTC. Translating gives CASSLVGTGVYEQFF. The chain joins TRBV5-5 to TRBJ2-1, with 10 nucleotides matching TRBD1. Germline CDR1 SGHKS, CDR2 YYEKEE (reference sequence). CDR3 size: 15 residues. Trimming cost V 2 bases and J 8 bases; bases outside gene matches: 7.

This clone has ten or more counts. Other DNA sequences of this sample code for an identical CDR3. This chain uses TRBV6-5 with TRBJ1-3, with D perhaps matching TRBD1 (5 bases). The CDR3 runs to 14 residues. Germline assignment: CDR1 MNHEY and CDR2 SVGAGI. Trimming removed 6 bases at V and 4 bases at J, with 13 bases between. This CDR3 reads CASSPQGAGNTIYF. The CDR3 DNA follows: TGTGCCAGCAGCCCGCAGGGCGCAGGAAACACCATATATTTT.

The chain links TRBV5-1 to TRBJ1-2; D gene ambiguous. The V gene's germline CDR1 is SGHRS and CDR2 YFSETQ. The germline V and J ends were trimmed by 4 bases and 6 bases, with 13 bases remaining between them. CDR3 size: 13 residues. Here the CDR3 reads CASSPESNNGYTF. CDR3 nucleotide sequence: TGCGCCAGCAGCCCGGAGTCAAACAATGGCTACACCTTC.

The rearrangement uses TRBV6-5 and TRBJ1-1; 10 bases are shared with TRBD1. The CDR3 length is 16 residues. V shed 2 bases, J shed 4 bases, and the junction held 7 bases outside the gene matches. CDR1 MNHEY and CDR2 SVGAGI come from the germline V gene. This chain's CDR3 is CASSYTIGQGGTEAFF. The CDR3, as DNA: TGTGCCAGCAGTTACACCATTGGACAGGGGGGCACTGAAGCTTTCTTT.

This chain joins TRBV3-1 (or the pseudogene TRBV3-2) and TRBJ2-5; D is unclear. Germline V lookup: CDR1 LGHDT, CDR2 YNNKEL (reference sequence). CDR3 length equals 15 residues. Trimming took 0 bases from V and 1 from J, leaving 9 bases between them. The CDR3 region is CASSQDRGVQETQYF. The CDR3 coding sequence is TGTGCCAGCAGCCAAGATCGCGGCGTCCAAGAGACCCAGTACTTC.

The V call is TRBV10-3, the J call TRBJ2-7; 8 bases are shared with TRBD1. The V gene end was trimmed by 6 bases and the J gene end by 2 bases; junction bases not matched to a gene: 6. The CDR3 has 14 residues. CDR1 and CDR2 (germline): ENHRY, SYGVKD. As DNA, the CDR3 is TGTGCCATCAGCATGGGACAGGAGGCCTACGAGCAGTACTTC. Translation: CAISMGQEAYEQYF.

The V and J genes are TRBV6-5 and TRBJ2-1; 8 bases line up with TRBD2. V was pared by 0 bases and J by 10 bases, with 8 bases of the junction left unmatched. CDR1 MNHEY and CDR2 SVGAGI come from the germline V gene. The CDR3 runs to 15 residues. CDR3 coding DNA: TGTGCCAGCAGTTACTCGCGGGAGGCCACGGGGGAGCAGTTCTTC. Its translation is CASSYSREATGEQFF.

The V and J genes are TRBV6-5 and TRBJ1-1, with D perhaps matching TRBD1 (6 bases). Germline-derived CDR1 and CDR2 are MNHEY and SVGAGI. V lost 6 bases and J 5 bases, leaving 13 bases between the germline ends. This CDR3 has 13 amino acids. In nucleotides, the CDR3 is TGTGCCAGCAGGCCAACAGGGTTAACTGAAGCTTTCTTT. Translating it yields CASRPTGLTEAFF.

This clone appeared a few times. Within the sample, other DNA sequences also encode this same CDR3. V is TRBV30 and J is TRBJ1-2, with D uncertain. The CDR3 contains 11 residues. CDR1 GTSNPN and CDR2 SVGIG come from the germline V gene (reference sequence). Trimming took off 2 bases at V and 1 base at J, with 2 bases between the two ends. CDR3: CAWSLNYGYTF. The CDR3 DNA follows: TGTGCCTGGAGTCTTAACTATGGCTACACCTTC.

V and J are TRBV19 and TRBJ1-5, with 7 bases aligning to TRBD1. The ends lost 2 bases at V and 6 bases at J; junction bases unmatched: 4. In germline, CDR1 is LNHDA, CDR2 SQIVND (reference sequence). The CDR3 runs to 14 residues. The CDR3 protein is CASSILQGSQPQHF. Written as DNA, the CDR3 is TGTGCCAGTAGTATACTACAGGGGAGTCAGCCCCAGCATTTT.

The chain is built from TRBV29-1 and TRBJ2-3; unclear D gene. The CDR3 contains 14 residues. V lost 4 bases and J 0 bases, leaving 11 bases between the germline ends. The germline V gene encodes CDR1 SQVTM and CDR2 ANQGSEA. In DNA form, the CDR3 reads TGCAGCGTTGCTGACACCGGTAGCACAGATACGCAGTATTTT. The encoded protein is CSVADTGSTDTQYF.

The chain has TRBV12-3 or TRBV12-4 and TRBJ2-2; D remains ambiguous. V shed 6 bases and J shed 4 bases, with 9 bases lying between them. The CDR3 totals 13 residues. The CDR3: CASRRAGTGELFF. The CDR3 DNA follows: TGTGCCAGCAGGCGTGCAGGCACCGGGGAGCTGTTTTTT.

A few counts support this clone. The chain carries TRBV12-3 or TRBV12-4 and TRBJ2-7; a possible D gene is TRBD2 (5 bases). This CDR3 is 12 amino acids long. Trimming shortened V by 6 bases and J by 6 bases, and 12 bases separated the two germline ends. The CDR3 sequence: CASRSDGVEQYF. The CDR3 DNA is TGTGCCAGCAGGTCCGACGGGGTCGAGCAGTACTTC.

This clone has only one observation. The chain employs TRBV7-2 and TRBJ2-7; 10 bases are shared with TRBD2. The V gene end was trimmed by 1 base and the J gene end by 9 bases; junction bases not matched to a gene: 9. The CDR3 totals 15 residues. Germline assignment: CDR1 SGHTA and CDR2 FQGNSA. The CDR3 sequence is CASSLEPSGSLSQYF. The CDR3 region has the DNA TGTGCCAGCAGCTTAGAGCCTAGCGGGAGTTTGTCGCAGTACTTC.

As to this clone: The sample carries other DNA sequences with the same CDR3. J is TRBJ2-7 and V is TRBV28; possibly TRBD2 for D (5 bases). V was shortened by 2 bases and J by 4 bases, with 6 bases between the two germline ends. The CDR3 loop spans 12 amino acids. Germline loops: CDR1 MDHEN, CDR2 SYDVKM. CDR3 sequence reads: CASSLAGYEQYF. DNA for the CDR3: TGTGCCAGCAGTTTAGCGGGTTACGAGCAGTACTTC.

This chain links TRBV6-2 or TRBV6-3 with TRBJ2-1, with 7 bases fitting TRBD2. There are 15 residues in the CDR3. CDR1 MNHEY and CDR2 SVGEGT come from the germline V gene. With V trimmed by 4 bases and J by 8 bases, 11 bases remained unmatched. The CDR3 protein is CASSSLGSREDEQFF. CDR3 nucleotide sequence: TGTGCCAGCAGTTCTTTGGGCTCCCGGGAGGATGAGCAGTTCTTC.

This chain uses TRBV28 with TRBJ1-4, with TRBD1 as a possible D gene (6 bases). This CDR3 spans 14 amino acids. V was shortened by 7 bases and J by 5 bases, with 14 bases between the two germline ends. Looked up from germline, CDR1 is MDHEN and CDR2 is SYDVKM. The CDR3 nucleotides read TGTGCCAGCAAGAGCGGGGGCGAAAATGAAAAACTGTTTTTT. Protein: CASKSGGENEKLFF. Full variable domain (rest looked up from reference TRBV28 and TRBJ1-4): DVKVTQSSRYLVKRTGEKVFLECVQDMDHENMFWYRQDPGLGLRLIYFSYDVKMKEKGDIPEGYSVSREKKERFSLILESASTNQTSMYLCASKSGGENEKLFFGSGTQLSVL.

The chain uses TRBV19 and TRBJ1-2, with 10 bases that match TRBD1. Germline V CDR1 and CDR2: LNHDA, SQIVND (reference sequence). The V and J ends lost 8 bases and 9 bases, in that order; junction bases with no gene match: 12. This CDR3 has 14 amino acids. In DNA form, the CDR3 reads TGTGCCAGTGGAGCTACGCAGACAGGGGGCAGCTACACCTTC. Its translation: CASGATQTGGSYTF.